The present entry profiles one TCR beta chain with its context. Sequenced by immunoSEQ multiplex PCR; TCRdb stores in-frame clones only, minus some. In the table there are 75,000 to 95,000 clones, around four fifths of which are singletons. The record originates from a study of PD-L1 blockade in urothelial cancer. Specified time point: pretreatment peripheral blood. The sample in question was PBMCs, obtained around atezolizumab (anti-PD-L1) treatment. This TCR derives from a middle-aged man with urothelial cancer.

CDR3 nucleotide sequence: TGTGCCAGCAGCCGGACAGGGGGCGGACAGCCCCAGCATTTT. It translates to CASSRTGGGQPQHF. This chain uses TRBV7-2 with TRBJ1-5, with 11 positions matching TRBD1. The CDR3 consists of 14 residues. The V gene's germline CDR1 is SGHTA and CDR2 FQGNSA. Trimming cost V 5 bases and J 7 bases; bases outside gene matches: 4.